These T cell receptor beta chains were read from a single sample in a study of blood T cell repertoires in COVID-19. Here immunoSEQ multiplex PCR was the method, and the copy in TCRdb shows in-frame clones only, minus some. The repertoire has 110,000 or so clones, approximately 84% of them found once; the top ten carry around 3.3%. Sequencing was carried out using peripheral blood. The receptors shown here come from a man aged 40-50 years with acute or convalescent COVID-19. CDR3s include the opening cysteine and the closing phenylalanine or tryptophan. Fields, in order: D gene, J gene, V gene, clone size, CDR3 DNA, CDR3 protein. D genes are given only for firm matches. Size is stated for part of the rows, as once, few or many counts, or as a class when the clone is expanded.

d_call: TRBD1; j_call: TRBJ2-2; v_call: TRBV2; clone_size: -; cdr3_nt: TGTGCCAGCAGTGGGAGACAGGGGGCGAGGCTAAACACCGGGGAGCTGTTTTTT; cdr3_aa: CASSGRQGARLNTGELFF
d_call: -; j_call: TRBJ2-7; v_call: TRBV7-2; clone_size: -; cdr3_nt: TGTGCCAGCAGCTTAGGCCTGGCGGTAGCCTACGAGCAGTACTTC; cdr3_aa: CASSLGLAVAYEQYF
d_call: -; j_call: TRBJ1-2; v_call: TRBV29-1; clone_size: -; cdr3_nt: TGCAGCGTGTATGGCGCAGGGAGGGGCGGCTACACCTTC; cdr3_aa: CSVYGAGRGGYTF
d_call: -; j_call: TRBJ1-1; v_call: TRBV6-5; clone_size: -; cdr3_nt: TGTGCCAGCACCGGGAATTGGGGGGGTCTTGAAGCTTTCTTT; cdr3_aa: CASTGNWGGLEAFF
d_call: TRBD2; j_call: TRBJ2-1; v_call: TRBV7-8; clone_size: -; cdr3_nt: TGTGCCAGCAGCTTAGACTTGGCGGGGGGCGAGCAGTTCTTC; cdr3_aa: CASSLDLAGGEQFF
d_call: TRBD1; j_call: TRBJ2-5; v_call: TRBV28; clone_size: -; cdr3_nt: TGTGCCAGCAGTCACCGGGACAGGGGACAAGAGACCCAGTACTTC; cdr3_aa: CASSHRDRGQETQYF
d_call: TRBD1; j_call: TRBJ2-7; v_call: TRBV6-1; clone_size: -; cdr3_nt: TGTGCCAGCAGTGAAGTTCAACAGGGGATCCTAGAAGAGCAGTACTTC; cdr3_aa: CASSEVQQGILEEQYF
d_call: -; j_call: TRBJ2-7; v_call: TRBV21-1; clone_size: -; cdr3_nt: TGTGCCAGCAGCAAAAACGGGCCGGAGGGCGAGCAGTACTTC; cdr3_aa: CASSKNGPEGEQYF
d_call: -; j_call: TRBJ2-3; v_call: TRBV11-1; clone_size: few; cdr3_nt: TGTGCCAGCAGCTTAGTCGGAGATACGCAGTATTTT; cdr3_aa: CASSLVGDTQYF
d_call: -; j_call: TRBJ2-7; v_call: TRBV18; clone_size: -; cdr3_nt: TGTGCCAGCTCACCGGCAGGGGAGTACTACGAGCAGTACTTC; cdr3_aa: CASSPAGEYYEQYF
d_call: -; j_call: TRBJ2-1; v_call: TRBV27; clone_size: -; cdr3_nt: TGTGCCAGCAGTCGGGGAACCTACAATGAGCAGTTCTTC; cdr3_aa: CASSRGTYNEQFF
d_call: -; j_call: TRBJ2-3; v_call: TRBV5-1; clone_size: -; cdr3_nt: TGCGCCAGCAGCAAAAATCAAGCCTCCGTCACTACGCAGTATTTT; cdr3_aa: CASSKNQASVTTQYF
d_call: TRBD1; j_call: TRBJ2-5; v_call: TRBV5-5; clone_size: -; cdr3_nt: TGTGCCAGCAGCTTGTGGGACAGCAACCAAGAGACCCAGTACTTC; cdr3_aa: CASSLWDSNQETQYF
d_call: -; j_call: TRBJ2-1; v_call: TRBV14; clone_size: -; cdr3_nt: TGTGCCAGCAGCCAAGTAGCCCATGGGTCCTACAATGAGCAGTTCTTC; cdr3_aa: CASSQVAHGSYNEQFF
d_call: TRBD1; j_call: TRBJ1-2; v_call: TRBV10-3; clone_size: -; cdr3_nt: TGTGCCATCAGTGGAGGACAGGGAACATATGGCTACACCTTC; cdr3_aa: CAISGGQGTYGYTF
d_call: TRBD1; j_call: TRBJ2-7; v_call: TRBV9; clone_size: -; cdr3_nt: TGTGCCAGCAGCGCTGGGACAGGGACCGAGCAGTACTTC; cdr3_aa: CASSAGTGTEQYF
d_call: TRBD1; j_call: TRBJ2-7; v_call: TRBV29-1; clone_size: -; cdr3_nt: TGCAGCGTCACCGGGACAGGGGGCTACGAGCAGTACTTC; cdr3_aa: CSVTGTGGYEQYF
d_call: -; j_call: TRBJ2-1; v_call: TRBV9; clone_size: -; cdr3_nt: TGTGCCAGCTCACTAGCAGGGTCAAGGAATGAGCAGTTCTTC; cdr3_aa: CASSLAGSRNEQFF
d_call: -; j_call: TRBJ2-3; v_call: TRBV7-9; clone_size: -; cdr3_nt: TGTGCCAGCAGCCCTGGCCAGGGCCCCACAGATACGCAGTATTTT; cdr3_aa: CASSPGQGPTDTQYF
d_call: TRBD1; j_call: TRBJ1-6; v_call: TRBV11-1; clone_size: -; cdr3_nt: TGTGCCAGCAGCTCCGCCGGGACAGCCTATTCACCCCTCCACTTT; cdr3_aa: CASSSAGTAYSPLHF
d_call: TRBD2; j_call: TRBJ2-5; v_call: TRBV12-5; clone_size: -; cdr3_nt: TGTGCTAGTGGTCGAGACGGGGGGGCGGGAGAGACCCAGTACTTC; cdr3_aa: CASGRDGGAGETQYF
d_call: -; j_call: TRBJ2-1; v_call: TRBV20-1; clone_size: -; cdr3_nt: TGCAGTGCTGGGACATTCAATGAGCAGTTCTTC; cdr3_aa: CSAGTFNEQFF
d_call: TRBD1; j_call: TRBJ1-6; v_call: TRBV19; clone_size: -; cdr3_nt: TGTGCCAGTAAGAAGGGGGACAGGGTTAATTCACCCCTCCACTTT; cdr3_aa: CASKKGDRVNSPLHF
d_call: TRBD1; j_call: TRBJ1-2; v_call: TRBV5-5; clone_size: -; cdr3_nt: TGTGCCAGCAGCTTAGCTGGGGACAGGGGAGGCTATGGCTACACCTTC; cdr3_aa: CASSLAGDRGGYGYTF
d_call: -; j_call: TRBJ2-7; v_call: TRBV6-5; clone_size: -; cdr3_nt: TGTGCCAGCAGTTACGGACCGGGACAATACTACGAGCAGTACTTC; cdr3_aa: CASSYGPGQYYEQYF
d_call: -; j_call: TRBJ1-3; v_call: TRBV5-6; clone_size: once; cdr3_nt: TGTGCCAGCAGCTTGGGCAGGGTCGGAAACACCATATATTTT; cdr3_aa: CASSLGRVGNTIYF
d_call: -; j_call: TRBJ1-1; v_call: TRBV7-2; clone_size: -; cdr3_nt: TGTGCCAGCAGCTCTGGGGGGTACTCAGAAGCTTTCTTT; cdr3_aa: CASSSGGYSEAFF
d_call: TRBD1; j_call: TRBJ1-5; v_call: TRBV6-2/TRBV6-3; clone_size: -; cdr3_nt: TGTGCCAGCAGTTTGATGGGACAGGGAGGAGGTCAGCCCCAGCATTTT; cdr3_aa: CASSLMGQGGGQPQHF
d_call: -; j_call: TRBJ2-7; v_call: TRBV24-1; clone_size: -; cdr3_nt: TGTGCCACCAGTGATTCCAGGAGGAGGTACGAGCAGTACTTC; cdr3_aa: CATSDSRRRYEQYF
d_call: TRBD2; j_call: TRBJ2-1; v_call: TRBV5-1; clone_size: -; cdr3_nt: TGCGCCAGCAGCCCAGGGACTAGCGGGGGCAATGAGCAGTTCTTC; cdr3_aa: CASSPGTSGGNEQFF
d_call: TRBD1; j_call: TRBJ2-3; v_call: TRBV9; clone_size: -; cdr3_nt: TGTGCCAGCAGCGTTTGGACAGGGGGCCCCACAGATACGCAGTATTTT; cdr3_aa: CASSVWTGGPTDTQYF
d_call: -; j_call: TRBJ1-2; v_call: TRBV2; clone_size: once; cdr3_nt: TGTGCCAGCAGTGAATGGTTCCAAGGGATGGGGGCGTTCGGCTACACCTTC; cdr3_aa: CASSEWFQGMGAFGYTF
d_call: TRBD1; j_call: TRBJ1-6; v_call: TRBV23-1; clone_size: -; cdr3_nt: TGCGCCAGCAGTCAATCGGCCCCGCAGGGGGCGAATTCACCCCTCCACTTT; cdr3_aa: CASSQSAPQGANSPLHF
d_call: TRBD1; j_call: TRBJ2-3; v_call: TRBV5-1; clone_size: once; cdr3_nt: TGCGCCAGCAGCGCACAAACAGGGGGCAAAACAGATACGCAGTATTTT; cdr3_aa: CASSAQTGGKTDTQYF
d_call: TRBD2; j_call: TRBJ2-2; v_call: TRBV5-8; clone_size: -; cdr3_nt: TGTGCCAGCAGCTCATATCCGGGAGGCCGGACCGGGGAGCTGTTTTTT; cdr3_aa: CASSSYPGGRTGELFF
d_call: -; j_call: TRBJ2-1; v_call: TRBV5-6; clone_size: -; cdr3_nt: TGTGCCAGCAGCTTGGTATCCCTTCCCCGGGGTGAGCAGTTCTTC; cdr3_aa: CASSLVSLPRGEQFF
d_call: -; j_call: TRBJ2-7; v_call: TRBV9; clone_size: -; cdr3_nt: TGTGCCAGCAGCGTAGCGGGTGGGGGCGGCTACGAGCAGTACTTC; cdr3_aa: CASSVAGGGGYEQYF
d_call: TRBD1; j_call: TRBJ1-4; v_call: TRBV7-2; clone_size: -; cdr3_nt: TGTGCCAGCAGCTTAGGGGCAGGGGGTAATGAAAAACTGTTTTTT; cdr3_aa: CASSLGAGGNEKLFF